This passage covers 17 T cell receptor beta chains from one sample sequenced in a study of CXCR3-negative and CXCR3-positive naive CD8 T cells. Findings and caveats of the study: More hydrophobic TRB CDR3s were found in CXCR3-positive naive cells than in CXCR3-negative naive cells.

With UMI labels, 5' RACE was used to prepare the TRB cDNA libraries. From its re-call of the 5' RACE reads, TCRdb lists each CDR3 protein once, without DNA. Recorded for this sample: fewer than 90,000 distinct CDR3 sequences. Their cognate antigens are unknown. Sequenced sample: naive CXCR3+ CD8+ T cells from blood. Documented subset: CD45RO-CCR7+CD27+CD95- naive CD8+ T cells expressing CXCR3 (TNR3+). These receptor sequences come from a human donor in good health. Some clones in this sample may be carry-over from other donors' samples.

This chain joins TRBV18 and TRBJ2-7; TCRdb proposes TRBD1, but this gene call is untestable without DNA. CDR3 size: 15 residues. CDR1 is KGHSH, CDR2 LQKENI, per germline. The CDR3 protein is CASSPPGQGSYEQYF. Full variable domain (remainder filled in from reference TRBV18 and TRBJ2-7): NAGVMQNPRHLVRRRGQEARLRCSPMKGHSHVYWYRQLPEEGLKFMVYLQKENIIDESGMPKERFSAEFPKEGPSILRIQQVVRGDSAAYFCASSPPGQGSYEQYFGPGTRLTVT.

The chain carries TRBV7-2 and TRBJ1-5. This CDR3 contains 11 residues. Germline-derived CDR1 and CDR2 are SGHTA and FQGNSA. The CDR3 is CASSLGGPQHF. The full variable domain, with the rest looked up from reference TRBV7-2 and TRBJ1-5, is GAGVSQSPSNKVTEKGKDVELRCDPISGHTALYWYRQSLGQGLEFLIYFQGNSAPDKSGLPSDRFSAERTGGSVSTLTIQRTQQEDSAVYLCASSLGGPQHFGDGTRLSIL.

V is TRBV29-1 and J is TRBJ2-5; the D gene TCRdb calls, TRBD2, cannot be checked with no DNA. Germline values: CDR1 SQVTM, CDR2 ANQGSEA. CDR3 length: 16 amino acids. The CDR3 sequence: CSVEDLVIAAQETQYF.

Here the CDR3 reads CAIRGSGAEQYF. V usage is TRBV10-3 and J usage is TRBJ2-7; TCRdb reports TRBD1, a call that lacks DNA to check it against. Looked up from germline, CDR1 is ENHRY and CDR2 is SYGVKD. The CDR3 length is 12 residues.

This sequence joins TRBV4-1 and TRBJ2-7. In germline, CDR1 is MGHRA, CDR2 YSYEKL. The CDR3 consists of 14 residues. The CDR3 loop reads CASSQVLGGYEQYF.

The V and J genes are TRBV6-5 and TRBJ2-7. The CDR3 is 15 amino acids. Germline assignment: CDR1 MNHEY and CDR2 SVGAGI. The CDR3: CASSYSIGGTYEQYF.

The CDR3 region is CSAPTSGDYEQFF. The chain uses TRBV20-1 and TRBJ2-1; TCRdb proposes TRBD2, but this gene call is untestable without DNA. The CDR3 extends over 13 amino acids. The germline gives CDR1 DFQATT, CDR2 SNEGSKA (reference sequence).

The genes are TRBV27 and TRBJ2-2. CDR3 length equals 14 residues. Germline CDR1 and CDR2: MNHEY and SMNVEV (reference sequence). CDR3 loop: CASSLSITTGELFF.

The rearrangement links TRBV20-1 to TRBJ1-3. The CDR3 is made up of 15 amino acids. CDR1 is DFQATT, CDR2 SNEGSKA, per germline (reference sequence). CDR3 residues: CSAREGFLFGNTIYF.

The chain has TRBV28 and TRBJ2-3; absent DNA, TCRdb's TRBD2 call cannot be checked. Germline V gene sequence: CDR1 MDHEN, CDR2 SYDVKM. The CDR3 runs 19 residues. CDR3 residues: CASSLTRPGLAASTDTQYF.

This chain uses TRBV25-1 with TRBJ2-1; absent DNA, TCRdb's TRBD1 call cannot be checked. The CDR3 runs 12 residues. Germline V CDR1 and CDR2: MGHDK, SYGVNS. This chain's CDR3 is CATWTGNNEQFF.

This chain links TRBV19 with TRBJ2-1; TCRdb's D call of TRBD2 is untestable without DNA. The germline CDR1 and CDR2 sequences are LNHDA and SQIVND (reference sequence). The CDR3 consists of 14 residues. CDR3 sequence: CASRTSGSVNEQFF.

The CDR3 protein is CASSLGTSGLSNEQFF. The chain is built from TRBV12-3 or TRBV12-4 and TRBJ2-1; TCRdb's assignment of TRBD2 cannot be checked, as there is no DNA. The CDR3 runs 16 residues.

The CDR3 sequence: CSADDSYYGYTF. The chain employs TRBV20-1 and TRBJ1-2. Germline-derived CDR1 and CDR2 are DFQATT and SNEGSKA (reference sequence). This CDR3 has 12 amino acids.

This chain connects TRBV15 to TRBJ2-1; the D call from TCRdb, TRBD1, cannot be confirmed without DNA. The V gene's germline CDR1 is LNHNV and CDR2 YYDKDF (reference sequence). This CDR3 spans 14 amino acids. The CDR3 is CATSSGDSYNEQFF.

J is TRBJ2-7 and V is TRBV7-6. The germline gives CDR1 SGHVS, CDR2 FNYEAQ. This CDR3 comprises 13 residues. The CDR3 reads CASSLGWDYEQYF.

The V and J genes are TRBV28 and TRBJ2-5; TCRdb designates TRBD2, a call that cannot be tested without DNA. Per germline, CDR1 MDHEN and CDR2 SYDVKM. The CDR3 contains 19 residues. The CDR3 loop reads CASSLRLRSGGPLLMTQYF.